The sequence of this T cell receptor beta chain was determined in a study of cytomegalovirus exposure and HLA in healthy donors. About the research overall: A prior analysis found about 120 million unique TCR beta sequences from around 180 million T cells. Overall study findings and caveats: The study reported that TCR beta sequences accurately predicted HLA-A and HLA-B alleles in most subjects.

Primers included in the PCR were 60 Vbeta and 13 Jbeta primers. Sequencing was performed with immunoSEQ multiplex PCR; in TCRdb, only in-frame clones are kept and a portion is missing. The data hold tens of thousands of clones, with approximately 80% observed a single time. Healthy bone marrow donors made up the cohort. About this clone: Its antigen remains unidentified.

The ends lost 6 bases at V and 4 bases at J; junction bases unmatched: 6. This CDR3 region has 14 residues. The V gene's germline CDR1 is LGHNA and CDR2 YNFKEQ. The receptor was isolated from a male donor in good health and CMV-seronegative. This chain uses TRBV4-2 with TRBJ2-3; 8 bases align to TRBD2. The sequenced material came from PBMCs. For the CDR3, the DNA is TGTGCCAGCAGTCCGGGACTAGAGTCAGATACGCAGTATTTT. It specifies CASSPGLESDTQYF.